These T cell receptor beta chains were read from a single sample in a study of blood T cell repertoires in COVID-19. TCRdb keeps only in-frame clones here, not all; method: immunoSEQ multiplex PCR. The sample records around 300,000 clones, roughly 86% being singletons. Sequences were obtained from peripheral blood. These receptors were taken from a woman under 40 who had recovered from COVID-19. Both conserved end residues are part of each CDR3. The D gene is left open where the match is weak. Clone size is given for some rows only: seen once, a few or many times, or a class if the clone is expanded.

>NA|NA|TRBJ1-1|TRBV5-6
TGTGCCAGCAGCCCGGGGGGGAGCGCTGAAGCTTTCTTT
CASSPGGSAEAFF
>TRBD1|NA|TRBJ2-3|TRBV24-1
TGTGCCATCTCCCGGGACAGGACCACAGATACGCAGTATTTT
CAISRDRTTDTQYF
>TRBD1|NA|TRBJ2-7|TRBV6-5
TGTGCCAGCAGTTACACAGGGGGCTTGTCCTACGAGCAGTACTTC
CASSYTGGLSYEQYF
>TRBD1|NA|TRBJ1-3|TRBV10-3
TGTGCCATCCGGACAGGGATTGGAAACACCATATATTTT
CAIRTGIGNTIYF
>NA|NA|TRBJ2-4|TRBV2
TGTGCCAGCAGCATCAGGGGTGGTCAGTACTTC
CASSIRGGQYF
>NA|NA|TRBJ1-1|TRBV5-5
TGTGCCAGCAGCTTACAGGGTGGTGGGGACACTGAAGCTTTCTTT
CASSLQGGGDTEAFF
>NA|NA|TRBJ1-4|TRBV9
TGTGCCAGCAGCGTGGCAGGGGAAGCTGAAAAACTGTTTTTT
CASSVAGEAEKLFF
>TRBD2|NA|TRBJ2-3|TRBV10-3
TGTGCCATCAGTGAGCGCGGGGGAGTAACGCCAGATACGCAGTATTTT
CAISERGGVTPDTQYF
>TRBD1|NA|TRBJ1-5|TRBV7-2
TGTGCCAGCAGCTTAGTGCCTGAGGGGGCGGTATCCCAGCATTTT
CASSLVPEGAVSQHF
>NA|NA|TRBJ1-1|TRBV5-1
TGCGCCAGCAGCTTGGCAGGGTACACTGAAGCTTTCTTT
CASSLAGYTEAFF
>NA|NA|TRBJ1-5|TRBV3-1/TRBV3-2
TGTGCCAGCAGCCAAGGAGACACCAATCAGCCCCAGCATTTT
CASSQGDTNQPQHF
>NA|NA|TRBJ1-1|TRBV5-6
TGTGCCAGCAGCTTGGTACAAAGTGACACTGAAGCTTTCTTT
CASSLVQSDTEAFF
>NA|once|TRBJ2-7|TRBV28
TGTGCCAGCAGTTCGTTCTACGAGCAGTACTTC
CASSSFYEQYF
>NA|NA|TRBJ2-7|TRBV10-3
TGTGCCATCAGTGACAGGAACGGCCCCTACGAGCAGTACTTC
CAISDRNGPYEQYF
>NA|NA|TRBJ2-7|TRBV21-1
TGTGCCCCACGGACTAGAGTTTACGAGCAGTACTTC
CAPRTRVYEQYF
>TRBD2|NA|TRBJ2-1|TRBV5-1
TGCGCCAGCAGCCCCCGTGGGGGACTAGCGGGTAATGAGCAGTTCTTC
CASSPRGGLAGNEQFF
>TRBD1|NA|TRBJ1-5|TRBV19
TGTGCCAGTAGCCTATCCGGGACAGGGGGAGTTTATAGCAATCAGCCCCAGCATTTT
CASSLSGTGGVYSNQPQHF
>TRBD1|once|TRBJ1-2|TRBV2
TGTGCCAGCAGTGAGGGGGGACAGGGTCATCTGGACTATGGCTACACCTTC
CASSEGGQGHLDYGYTF
>TRBD1|NA|TRBJ1-2|TRBV6-5
TGTGCCGGTCGCAAATCCGGGACAGGGGGCCACGGCTACACCTTC
CAGRKSGTGGHGYTF
>TRBD1|NA|TRBJ2-5|TRBV24-1
TGTGCCACCAGTGATAGGGTTCCGACAGGGGGCCACCAAGAGACCCAGTACTTC
CATSDRVPTGGHQETQYF
>TRBD1|NA|TRBJ1-6|TRBV19
TGTGCCAGTAAGACAGGGGGATTAGGGCCCCTCCACTTT
CASKTGGLGPLHF
>TRBD1|NA|TRBJ2-2|TRBV14
TGTGCCAGCAGAGGGACAGGCAAGAACACCGGGGAGCTGTTTTTT
CASRGTGKNTGELFF